One and the same sample provided the 10 T cell receptor beta chains below, sequenced in a study of blood T cell repertoires in COVID-19. The data were produced by immunoSEQ multiplex PCR, yet TCRdb's version contains in-frame clones alone and is incomplete. The sample lists roughly 66,000 clones, around 93% occurring once. Sequenced material: peripheral blood. These receptors all stem from a human donor in a cohort sampled during active COVID-19.

As DNA, the CDR3 is TGTGCCAGCAGTTACGTGATCGGGAGGGGACTAGCGGGGTTCGAGACCCAGTACTTC. Amino acid sequence: CASSYVIGRGLAGFETQYF. The J gene is TRBJ2-5, the V gene TRBV6-2 or TRBV6-3, with TRBD2 identical over 13 bases. J lost 5 bases, V lost 2 bases, and 14 bases had no gene match. The CDR3 loop spans 19 amino acids. Looked up from germline, CDR1 is MNHEY and CDR2 is SVGEGT.

This chain uses TRBV5-6 with TRBJ2-3; perhaps TRBD1 as D (5 bases). This CDR3 is 16 amino acids long. Trimming left V 4 bases short and J 4 bases short, with 19 bases between. From germline, CDR1 is SGHDT and CDR2 YYEEEE. In DNA form, the CDR3 reads TGTGCCAGCAGCCCAACCTCAGGGTGGAGAGCAGATACGCAGTATTTT. Its translation is CASSPTSGWRADTQYF.

The chain has TRBV4-3 and TRBJ2-1, with TRBD1 identical over 9 bases. Germline V gene sequence: CDR1 LGHNA, CDR2 YSLEER. The CDR3 is 17 residues long. V lost 0 bases, J lost 9 bases, and 12 bases stayed unmatched. The CDR3 sequence is CASSQDVTGGAGSEQFF. The CDR3 DNA reads as TGCGCCAGCAGCCAAGACGTCACAGGGGGCGCCGGGAGTGAGCAGTTCTTC.

This sequence joins TRBV23-1 and TRBJ2-1; maybe TRBD1 (6 bases). TRBV23-1 qualifies as an ORF whose function is uncertain. This CDR3 has 16 residues. V was shortened by 6 bases and J by 1 base, with 16 bases between the two germline ends. The DNA for the CDR3 is TGCGCCAGCAGCCCACCTGAAACAGGGTCCTACAATGAGCAGTTCTTC. This translates into CASSPPETGSYNEQFF.

This clone was observed a single time. This sequence joins TRBV29-1 and TRBJ2-1; 13 bases map to TRBD2. Germline CDR1 is SQVTM and CDR2 is ANQGSEA. This CDR3 has 14 residues. The ends lost 7 bases at V and 2 bases at J; junction bases unmatched: 2. In DNA, the CDR3 is TGCAGCGCCGGACTAGCGGGAGCCTACAATGAGCAGTTCTTC. Protein product: CSAGLAGAYNEQFF.

The gene calls are TRBV5-3 and TRBJ1-5; D may be TRBD1 (6 bases). TRBV5-3 is annotated as an ORF whose role is uncertain. This CDR3 has 14 residues. V was cut by 5 bases and J by 5 bases, with 14 bases left in between. The CDR3 sequence is CARSPTGYDQPQHF. The CDR3 nucleotides are TGTGCCAGAAGTCCAACAGGGTATGATCAGCCCCAGCATTTT.

This rearrangement joins TRBV6-5 to TRBJ2-5; TRBD2 agrees at 9 bases. The germline gives CDR1 MNHEY, CDR2 SVGAGI. V was clipped by 5 bases and J by 3 bases; unmatched bases: 1. This CDR3 has 13 amino acids. CDR3 sequence: CASSRGREETQYF. The CDR3 region has the DNA TGTGCCAGCAGTCGCGGGAGGGAAGAGACCCAGTACTTC.

V and J are TRBV11-3 and TRBJ1-1; D unclear. The length of the CDR3 is 14 residues. With 5 bases removed from V and 4 bases from J, the gap between germline ends came to 14 bases. CDR1 and CDR2 from the germline V gene are SGHNT and YENEEA. DNA of the CDR3: TGTGCCAGCAGCCAAACCCAAACATCCACTGAAGCTTTCTTT. Translation: CASSQTQTSTEAFF.

The chain has TRBV18 and TRBJ2-2; 7 nucleotides align to TRBD2. J gave up 2 bases and V 4 bases, and 4 bases lay outside the gene matches. Per the germline V gene, CDR1 is KGHSH and CDR2 is LQKENI. This CDR3 spans 15 amino acids. The CDR3 here is CASSLAGINTGELFF. CDR3 in DNA: TGTGCCAGCTCACTAGCGGGTATTAACACCGGGGAGCTGTTTTTT.

The rearrangement links TRBV6-5 to TRBJ2-7, with 8 bases that match TRBD2. Germline CDR1 MNHEY, CDR2 SVGAGI. CDR3 size: 15 residues. Unmatched junction bases numbered 13, after V lost 6 bases and J lost 6 bases. The CDR3 sequence: CASSLPPSGSGEQYF. In nucleotides, the CDR3 is TGTGCCAGCAGCTTACCTCCCAGCGGGAGCGGCGAGCAGTACTTC.